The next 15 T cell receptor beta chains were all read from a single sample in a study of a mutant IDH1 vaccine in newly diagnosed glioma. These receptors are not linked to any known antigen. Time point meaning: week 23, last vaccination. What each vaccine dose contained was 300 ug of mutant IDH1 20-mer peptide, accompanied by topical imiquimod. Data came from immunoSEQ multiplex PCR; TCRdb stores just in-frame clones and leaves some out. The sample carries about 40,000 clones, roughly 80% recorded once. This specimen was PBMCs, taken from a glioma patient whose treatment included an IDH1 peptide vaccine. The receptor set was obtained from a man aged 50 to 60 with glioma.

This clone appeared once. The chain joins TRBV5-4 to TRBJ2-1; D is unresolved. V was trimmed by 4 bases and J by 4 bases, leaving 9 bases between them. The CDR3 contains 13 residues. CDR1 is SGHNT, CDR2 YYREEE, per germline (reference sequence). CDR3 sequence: CASSRTLYNEQFF. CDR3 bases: TGTGCCAGCAGCCGGACCTTATACAATGAGCAGTTCTTC.

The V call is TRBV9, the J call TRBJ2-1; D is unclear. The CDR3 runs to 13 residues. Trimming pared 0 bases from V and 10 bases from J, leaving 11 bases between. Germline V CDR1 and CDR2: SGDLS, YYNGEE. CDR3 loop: CASSVEDSWEQFF. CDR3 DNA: TGTGCCAGCAGCGTAGAAGATAGTTGGGAGCAGTTCTTC.

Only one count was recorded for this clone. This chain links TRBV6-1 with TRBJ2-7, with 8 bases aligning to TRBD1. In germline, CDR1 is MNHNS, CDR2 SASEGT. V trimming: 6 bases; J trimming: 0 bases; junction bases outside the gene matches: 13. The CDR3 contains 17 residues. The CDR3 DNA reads TGTGCCAGCAGAGAAAGACCGGGACAGGCTAGCTCCTACGAGCAGTACTTC. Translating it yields CASRERPGQASSYEQYF.

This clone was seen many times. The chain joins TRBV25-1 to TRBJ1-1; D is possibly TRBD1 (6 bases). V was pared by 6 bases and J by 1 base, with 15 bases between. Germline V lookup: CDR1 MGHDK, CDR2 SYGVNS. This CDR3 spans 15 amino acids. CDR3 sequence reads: CASRDPLTGNTEAFF. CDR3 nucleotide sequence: TGTGCCAGCAGGGACCCCCTGACAGGGAACACTGAAGCTTTCTTT.

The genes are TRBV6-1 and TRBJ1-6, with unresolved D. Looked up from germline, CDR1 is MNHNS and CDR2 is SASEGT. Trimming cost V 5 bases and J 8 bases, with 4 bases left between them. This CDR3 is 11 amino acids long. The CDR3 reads CASSLDSPLHF. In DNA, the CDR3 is TGTGCCAGCAGTTTGGATTCACCCCTCCACTTT.

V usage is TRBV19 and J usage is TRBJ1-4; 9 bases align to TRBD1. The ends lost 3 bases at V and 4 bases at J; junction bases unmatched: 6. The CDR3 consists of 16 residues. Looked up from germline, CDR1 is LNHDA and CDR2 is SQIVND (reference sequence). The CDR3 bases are TGTGCCAGTAGTATCCCGGGACAGGGCCTTAATGAAAAACTGTTTTTT. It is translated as CASSIPGQGLNEKLFF. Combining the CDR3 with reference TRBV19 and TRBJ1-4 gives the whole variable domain DGGITQSPKYLFRKEGQNVTLSCEQNLNHDAMYWYRQDPGQGLRLIYYSQIVNDFQKGDIAEGYSVSREKKESFPLTVTSAQKNPTAFYLCASSIPGQGLNEKLFFGSGTQLSVL.

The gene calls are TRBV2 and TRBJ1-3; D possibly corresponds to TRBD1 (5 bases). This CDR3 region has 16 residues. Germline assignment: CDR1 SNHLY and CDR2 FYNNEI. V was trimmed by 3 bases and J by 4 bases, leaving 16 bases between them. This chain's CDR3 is CASSEGDPTAGNTIYF. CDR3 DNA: TGTGCCAGCAGTGAGGGGGACCCCACGGCCGGAAACACCATATATTTT.

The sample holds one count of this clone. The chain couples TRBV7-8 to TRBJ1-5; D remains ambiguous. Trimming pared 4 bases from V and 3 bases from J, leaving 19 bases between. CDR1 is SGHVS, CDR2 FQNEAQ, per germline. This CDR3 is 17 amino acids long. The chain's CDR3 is CASSWSWEGLDNQPQHF. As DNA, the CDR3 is TGTGCCAGCAGCTGGAGCTGGGAGGGTTTGGACAATCAGCCCCAGCATTTT.

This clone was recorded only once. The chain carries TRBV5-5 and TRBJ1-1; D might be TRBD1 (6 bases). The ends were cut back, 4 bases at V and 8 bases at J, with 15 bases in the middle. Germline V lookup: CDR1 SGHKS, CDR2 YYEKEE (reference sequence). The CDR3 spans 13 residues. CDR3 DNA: TGTGCCAGCAGCGCGTTGGGGGCCGCGGAAGCTTTCTTT. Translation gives CASSALGAAEAFF.

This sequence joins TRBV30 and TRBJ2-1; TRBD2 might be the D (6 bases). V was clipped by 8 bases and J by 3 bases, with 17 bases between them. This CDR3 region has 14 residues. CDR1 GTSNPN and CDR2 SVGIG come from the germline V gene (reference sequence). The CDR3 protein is CAGRASRGYNEQFF. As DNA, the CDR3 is TGTGCCGGCCGCGCCTCGCGGGGCTACAATGAGCAGTTCTTC.

The CDR3: CASRPGTSNYGYTF. The CDR3 DNA follows: TGTGCCAGCAGGCCCGGGACTTCTAACTATGGCTACACCTTC. The rearrangement uses TRBV13 and TRBJ1-2, with a possible D match to TRBD1 (5 bases). V was pared by 6 bases and J by 0 bases, with 11 bases between. The CDR3 is 14 residues long. Germline lookup yields CDR1 PRHDT and CDR2 FYEKMQ (reference sequence).

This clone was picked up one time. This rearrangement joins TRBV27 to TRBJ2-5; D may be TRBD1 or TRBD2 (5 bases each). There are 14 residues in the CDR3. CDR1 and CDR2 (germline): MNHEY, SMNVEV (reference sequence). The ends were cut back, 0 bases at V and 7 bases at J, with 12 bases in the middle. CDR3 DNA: TGTGCCAGCAGTTTATCGGGGGTTTATGCGACCCAGTACTTC. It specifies CASSLSGVYATQYF.

The DNA of the CDR3 is TGTGCCAGCAGCGCGACAGGGAGGGATGAGGAGCAGTACTTC. This encodes CASSATGRDEEQYF. The chain has TRBV28 and TRBJ2-7, with D perhaps given as TRBD1 or TRBD2 (7 bases each). This CDR3 region has 14 residues. Trimming took 6 bases from V and 7 from J, leaving 19 bases between them. Germline CDR1 is MDHEN and CDR2 is SYDVKM.

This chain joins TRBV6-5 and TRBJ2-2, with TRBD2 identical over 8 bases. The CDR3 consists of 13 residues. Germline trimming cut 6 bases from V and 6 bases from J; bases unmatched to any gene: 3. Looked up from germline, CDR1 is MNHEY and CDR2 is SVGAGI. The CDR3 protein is CASSTGGSGELFF. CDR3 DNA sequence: TGTGCCAGCAGCACGGGAGGGTCCGGGGAGCTGTTTTTT.

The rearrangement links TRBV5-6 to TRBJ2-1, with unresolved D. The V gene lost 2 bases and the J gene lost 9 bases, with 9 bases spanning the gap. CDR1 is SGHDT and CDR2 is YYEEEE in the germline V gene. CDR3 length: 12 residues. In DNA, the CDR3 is TGTGCCAGCAGCTTACGCAGTGCTGAGCAGTTCTTC. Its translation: CASSLRSAEQFF.